What follows are 20 T cell receptor beta chains derived from one specimen sequenced in a study of blood T cell repertoires in COVID-19. Profiling relied on immunoSEQ multiplex PCR, and the TCRdb table lists in-frame clones only, not all of them. The data show fewer than 300,000 clones, 82% seen once. The sample taken for sequencing was peripheral blood. The receptors were sampled from a woman younger than 35 with acute or convalescent COVID-19.

The chain has TRBV4-3 and TRBJ1-5; D uncertain. The CDR3 runs 13 residues. Germline V lookup: CDR1 LGHNA, CDR2 YSLEER. Trimming removed 1 base from V and 6 bases from J, with 7 bases in between. CDR3: CASSQVRGQPQHF. CDR3 nucleotides: TGCGCCAGCAGCCAAGTCCGAGGTCAGCCCCAGCATTTT.

The chain has TRBV5-1 and TRBJ2-3, with D perhaps matching TRBD2 (6 bases). Between the trimmed V and J ends, which lost 4 bases and 2 bases, there was a span of 14 bases. This CDR3 contains 15 residues. Germline V lookup: CDR1 SGHRS, CDR2 YFSETQ. CDR3 residues: CASSRGTGYTDTQYF. Here the CDR3 DNA reads TGCGCCAGCAGCCGCGGGACGGGATACACAGATACGCAGTATTTT.

The V and J genes are TRBV7-9 and TRBJ1-1; no firm D call. CDR1 SEHNR and CDR2 FQNEAQ come from the germline V gene (reference sequence). The CDR3 length is 15 residues. Trimming took off 5 bases at V and 7 bases at J, with 20 bases between the two ends. In DNA form, the CDR3 reads TGTGCCAGCAGCGGAGTAGCGTCGATGGCAGTTGAAGCTTTCTTT. This translates into CASSGVASMAVEAFF.

This clone was observed a few times. The CDR3 region is CASSLERNEQFF. CDR3 in DNA: TGTGCCAGCAGCTTAGAGCGCAATGAGCAGTTCTTC. V usage is TRBV11-3 and J usage is TRBJ2-1, with D unresolved. Germline CDR1 and CDR2: SGHNT and YENEEA. This CDR3 is 12 amino acids long. V was shortened by 0 bases and J by 6 bases, with 3 bases between the two germline ends.

The chain is built from TRBV28 and TRBJ1-1; D is undetermined. Trimming stripped 5 bases from V and 5 bases from J, with 15 bases between. The CDR3 runs 14 residues. Germline lookup yields CDR1 MDHEN and CDR2 SYDVKM. This CDR3 reads CASSGPIWRTEAFF. Written as DNA, the CDR3 is TGTGCCAGCAGTGGCCCTATTTGGAGGACTGAAGCTTTCTTT.

The chain recombines TRBV28 with TRBJ2-3; a possible D gene is TRBD1 (6 bases). Germline CDR1 and CDR2: MDHEN and SYDVKM. The CDR3 totals 15 residues. The V gene lost 5 bases and the J gene lost 0 bases, with 12 bases spanning the gap. The CDR3: CASSNTGSSTDTQYF. CDR3 bases: TGTGCCAGCAGTAATACAGGGTCTAGCACAGATACGCAGTATTTT.

This chain uses TRBV5-5 with TRBJ2-7; 7 nucleotides line up with TRBD2. The V and J ends lost 6 bases and 7 bases, in that order; junction bases with no gene match: 22. The CDR3 is 17 amino acids. CDR1 SGHKS and CDR2 YYEKEE come from the germline V gene (reference sequence). CDR3 sequence reads: CASTGDGGSLPLREQYF. The CDR3 DNA follows: TGTGCCAGCACCGGGGATGGCGGGAGTCTGCCTTTGCGTGAGCAGTACTTC. Based on the CDR3 plus reference TRBV5-5 and TRBJ2-7, the full variable domain is DAGVTQSPTHLIKTRGQQVTLRCSPISGHKSVSWYQQVLGQGPQFIFQYYEKEERGRGNFPDRFSARQFPNYSSELNVNALLLGDSALYLCASTGDGGSLPLREQYFGPGTRLTVT.

The gene calls are TRBV7-2 and TRBJ1-3; D unresolved. The CDR3 consists of 15 residues. Germline-derived CDR1 and CDR2 are SGHTA and FQGNSA. V was cut by 4 bases and J by 0 bases, with 10 bases left in between. The CDR3 region is CASSSGGNSGNTIYF. DNA of the CDR3: TGTGCCAGCAGCTCGGGCGGGAACTCTGGAAACACCATATATTTT.

The chain joins TRBV19 to TRBJ2-5; the D gene is possibly TRBD1 (6 bases). The CDR3 runs 18 residues. Germline V gene lookup returns CDR1 LNHDA and CDR2 SQIVND (reference sequence). The V gene lost 2 bases and the J gene lost 0 bases, with 19 bases spanning the gap. DNA of the CDR3: TGTGCCAGTAGTATACCCTCCAGAGGTCAGGGGAACCAAGAGACCCAGTACTTC. It is translated as CASSIPSRGQGNQETQYF.

The chain couples TRBV15 to TRBJ1-4; the D gene is possibly TRBD1 (5 bases). The CDR3 totals 14 residues. From germline, CDR1 is LNHNV and CDR2 YYDKDF (reference sequence). V was trimmed by 1 base and J by 8 bases, leaving 11 bases between them. The CDR3 region has the DNA TGTGCCACCAGCAGAGGTCCCAGGGTCGAAAAACTGTTTTTT. This sequence encodes CATSRGPRVEKLFF.

The V gene is TRBV28, the J gene TRBJ2-1, with 9 bases lining up with TRBD2. Unmatched junction bases numbered 7, after V lost 2 bases and J lost 5 bases. The V gene's germline CDR1 is MDHEN and CDR2 SYDVKM. CDR3 size: 16 residues. The CDR3 sequence is CASSLRASGTNNEQFF. The CDR3 DNA follows: TGTGCCAGCAGTTTAAGGGCTAGCGGGACAAACAATGAGCAGTTCTTC.

The CDR3 loop is CASSSEGAAYEQYF. For the CDR3, the DNA is TGTGCCAGCAGCTCCGAGGGGGCGGCCTACGAGCAGTACTTC. This chain connects TRBV7-2 to TRBJ2-7, with 7 bases aligning to TRBD1. Germline CDR1 reads SGHTA; CDR2 reads FQGNSA. The CDR3 extends over 14 amino acids. V dropped 4 bases and J dropped 2; count of bases not matched to a gene: 5.

This clone was seen only once. The V gene is TRBV7-6, the J gene TRBJ1-1; the match to TRBD1 covers 9 bases. The germline CDR1 and CDR2 sequences are SGHVS and FNYEAQ. V dropped 1 base and J dropped 0; count of bases not matched to a gene: 15. This CDR3 comprises 20 residues. The CDR3 region has the DNA TGTGCCAGCAGCTTAGTCGGGACAGGGACATACTTAACAATGAACACTGAAGCTTTCTTT. It yields the protein CASSLVGTGTYLTMNTEAFF.

This chain uses TRBV28 with TRBJ1-2; the D is unclear. The germline V and J ends were trimmed by 6 bases and 0 bases, with 17 bases remaining between them. The CDR3 sequence is 16 residues long. The germline V gene encodes CDR1 MDHEN and CDR2 SYDVKM. DNA for the CDR3: TGTGCCAGCAGCCAGTTTAGCGGCAGGACTAACTATGGCTACACCTTC. It encodes CASSQFSGRTNYGYTF.

The chain uses TRBV3-1 (or the pseudogene TRBV3-2) and TRBJ2-1; TRBD2 agrees at 13 bases. The CDR3 is made up of 18 amino acids. The V gene's germline CDR1 is LGHDT and CDR2 YNNKEL (reference sequence). V was pared by 4 bases and J by 7 bases, with 13 bases of the junction left unmatched. The CDR3 DNA is TGTGCCAGCAGCCTAGGACTAGCGGGAGCTTCCATTATTAATGAGCAGTTCTTC. Amino acid sequence: CASSLGLAGASIINEQFF.

The chain is built from TRBV7-2 and TRBJ1-3; 7 bases fit TRBD1. The CDR3 runs to 16 residues. V lost 8 bases to trimming and J lost 3 bases; unmatched junction nucleotides: 13. Germline V gene lookup returns CDR1 SGHTA and CDR2 FQGNSA. CDR3 in DNA: TGTGCCAGCTTTGCGGGAACAGGGGCTGGTGGAAACACCATATATTTT. The encoded protein is CASFAGTGAGGNTIYF.

The chain couples TRBV11-2 to TRBJ2-7, with D perhaps TRBD2 (6 bases). CDR3 length: 16 amino acids. Deletions cut 2 bases from V and 0 bases from J, with 14 bases between. Germline CDR1 and CDR2: SGHAT and FQNNGV. The CDR3 loop is CASSLIGGLLSYEQYF. The CDR3 DNA reads TGTGCCAGCAGCTTAATCGGGGGTCTCCTCTCCTACGAGCAGTACTTC.

V and J are TRBV7-2 and TRBJ2-5; TRBD2 matches at 7 bases. The trim removed 5 bases at V and 4 bases at J, leaving 7 bases unmatched. CDR3 length: 14 amino acids. The germline CDR1 and CDR2 sequences are SGHTA and FQGNSA. CDR3 protein: CASSPAGTGETQYF. The CDR3, as DNA: TGTGCCAGCAGCCCAGCGGGAACGGGAGAGACCCAGTACTTC. Full variable domain (outside the CDR3, taken from reference TRBV7-2 and TRBJ2-5): GAGVSQSPSNKVTEKGKDVELRCDPISGHTALYWYRQSLGQGLEFLIYFQGNSAPDKSGLPSDRFSAERTGGSVSTLTIQRTQQEDSAVYLCASSPAGTGETQYFGPGTRLLVL.

This clone was found a few times. V and J are TRBV28 and TRBJ2-7, with D perhaps TRBD1 (7 bases). V gave up 6 bases and J gave up 1 base, with 16 bases separating them. The CDR3 runs 15 residues. CDR1 and CDR2 from the germline V gene are MDHEN and SYDVKM. DNA of the CDR3: TGTGCCAGCAGGCCGCAGACAGGGAGGTCCTACGAGCAGTACTTC. Amino acids: CASRPQTGRSYEQYF.

V is TRBV15 and J is TRBJ2-2, with 7 bases identical to TRBD1. Germline V gives CDR1 LNHNV, CDR2 YYDKDF (reference sequence). The CDR3 length is 17 residues. The trim removed 3 bases at V and 0 bases at J, leaving 7 bases unmatched. Written as DNA, the CDR3 is TGTGCCACCAGCAGGGACAGGACCATCGCGAACACCGGGGAGCTGTTTTTT. Protein product: CATSRDRTIANTGELFF.